These 19 T cell receptor beta chains originate from one sample sequenced in a study of T cells in Graves' hyperthyroidism and ophthalmopathy. Using RNA transcripts as the source, TCR beta CDR3 regions were amplified. TCR CDR3 underwent first-round RT-PCR with the HTBI primer set. MiXCR, applied by TCRdb to the multiplex PCR reads, yields one record per CDR3 protein. The sample lists hundreds of thousands of distinct CDR3 sequences; 14% were seen once. Input material: blood. Source of these receptors: a young woman with Graves' hyperthyroidism.

This clonotype has a count of ten or more. The chain links TRBV2 to TRBJ2-4, with D perhaps TRBD2 (5 bases). Germline V gives CDR1 SNHLY, CDR2 FYNNEI. The length of the CDR3 is 14 residues. Trimming removed 6 bases from V and 4 bases from J, with 13 bases in between. The CDR3 region has the DNA TGTGCCAGCAGGGACGATCGAGGGAAAAACATTCAGTACTTC. This gives the protein CASRDDRGKNIQYF.

The chain recombines TRBV6-5 with TRBJ2-7; 9 bases map to TRBD2. CDR3 length: 16 amino acids. The V and J ends lost 0 bases and 2 bases, in that order; junction bases with no gene match: 5. In germline, CDR1 is MNHEY, CDR2 SVGAGI. The CDR3 DNA reads TGTGCCAGCAGTTACTCCTCTAGCGGGGCCCCCTACGAGCAGTACTTC. Amino acids: CASSYSSSGAPYEQYF.

This rearrangement joins TRBV18 to TRBJ2-5, with 7 bases fitting TRBD1. The J segment lost 2 bases and the V segment lost 2 bases, leaving 2 bases of the junction unmatched. Germline V gene data show CDR1 as KGHSH and CDR2 as LQKENI. The CDR3 loop spans 14 amino acids. CDR3 in DNA: TGTGCCAGCTCACCATGGGGACAGCAAGAGACCCAGTACTTC. Translating gives CASSPWGQQETQYF. The full variable domain, in which reference TRBV18 and TRBJ2-5 provide the parts outside the CDR3, is NAGVMQNPRHLVRRRGQEARLRCSPMKGHSHVYWYRQLPEEGLKFMVYLQKENIIDESGMPKERFSAEFPKEGPSILRIQQVVRGDSAAYFCASSPWGQQETQYFGPGTRLLVL.

Only a few counts were recorded for this clonotype. The V call is TRBV4-3, the J call TRBJ1-6; 7 nucleotides match TRBD1. CDR3 length: 15 residues. Germline CDR1 and CDR2: LGHNA and YSLEER. V shed 4 bases, J shed 6 bases, and the junction held 6 bases outside the gene matches. The CDR3 region has the DNA TGCGCCAGCAGCCCCAGGGGACAGCCTAATTCACCCCTCCACTTT. Its translation is CASSPRGQPNSPLHF.

This clonotype occurred many times. This chain joins TRBV30 and TRBJ1-1; 7 positions match TRBD1. The V and J ends lost 5 bases and 2 bases, in that order; junction bases with no gene match: 5. This CDR3 is 13 amino acids long. Germline V CDR1 and CDR2: GTSNPN, SVGIG (reference sequence). The CDR3 nucleotides read TGTGCCTGGCGGGACAGAGGTAACACTGAAGCTTTCTTT. This gives the protein CAWRDRGNTEAFF.

This clonotype has at least ten counts. The chain uses TRBV7-2 and TRBJ2-5; D gene ambiguous. V was trimmed by 1 base and J by 7 bases, leaving 13 bases between them. Germline CDR1 and CDR2: SGHTA and FQGNSA. The CDR3 extends over 14 amino acids. Written as DNA, the CDR3 is TGTGCCAGCAGCTTAGGGGGTCAAGAGGCGACCCAGTACTTC. It is translated as CASSLGGQEATQYF.

This chain connects TRBV5-1 to TRBJ1-1, with D possibly being TRBD1 (6 bases). The CDR3 is made up of 14 amino acids. From germline, CDR1 is SGHRS and CDR2 YFSETQ. Trimming stripped 5 bases from V and 4 bases from J, with 15 bases between. In DNA, the CDR3 is TGCGCCAGCAGACCCGAGGGGGGCGCCACTGAAGCTTTCTTT. Translated: CASRPEGGATEAFF.

This clonotype was seen repeatedly, ten times or more. The chain joins TRBV29-1 to TRBJ2-3; 10 bases align to TRBD1. This CDR3 has 14 residues. Germline CDR1 is SQVTM and CDR2 is ANQGSEA. The J segment lost 4 bases and the V segment lost 3 bases, leaving 4 bases of the junction unmatched. This CDR3 reads CSVERDRGPDTQYF. The CDR3 coding sequence is TGCAGCGTTGAGCGGGACAGGGGCCCAGATACGCAGTATTTT.

Many counts were recorded for this clonotype. V is TRBV11-1 and J is TRBJ2-1, with TRBD1 identical over 8 bases. Germline loops: CDR1 SGHAT, CDR2 FQDESV (reference sequence). The CDR3 is 15 amino acids. V was clipped by 5 bases and J by 7 bases; unmatched bases: 10. CDR3 in amino acids: CASSPGQDVSNEQFF. The CDR3 nucleotides read TGTGCCAGCAGCCCGGGACAGGATGTTTCAAATGAGCAGTTCTTC.

This clonotype showed up many times. V and J are TRBV6-2 or TRBV6-3 and TRBJ2-7; D gene unclear. Germline CDR1 and CDR2: MNHEY and SVGEGT. Trimming stripped 0 bases from V and 5 bases from J, with 17 bases between. The CDR3 has 16 residues. The CDR3 DNA is TGTGCCAGCAGTTACTCGAATCAGCCTGGTAAAGACGAGCAGTACTTC. This gives the protein CASSYSNQPGKDEQYF.

The J gene is TRBJ2-6, the V gene TRBV27; D ambiguous. The CDR3 sequence is 15 residues long. The germline gives CDR1 MNHEY, CDR2 SMNVEV (reference sequence). Trimming removed 1 base from V and 1 base from J, with 5 bases in between. The CDR3 reads CASSLYQSGANVLTF. CDR3 nucleotides: TGTGCCAGCAGTTTATACCAGTCTGGGGCCAACGTCCTGACTTTC.

The chain employs TRBV14 and TRBJ2-2, with 9 bases matching TRBD2. CDR1 is SGHDN, CDR2 FVKESK, per germline. The CDR3 spans 16 residues. The V gene end was trimmed by 1 base and the J gene end by 4 bases; junction bases not matched to a gene: 4. The CDR3 region has the DNA TGTGCCAGCAGCCAAGTAGATAGCGGGAGCACCGGGGAGCTGTTTTTT. Translation: CASSQVDSGSTGELFF.

This clonotype has a handful of counts. The chain combines TRBV11-2 with TRBJ2-1, with 11 bases aligning to TRBD2. Germline V gene data show CDR1 as SGHAT and CDR2 as FQNNGV. Trimming at V came to 5 bases and at J to 10 bases, leaving 13 bases not matched to a gene. CDR3 length: 16 residues. In nucleotides, the CDR3 is TGTGCCAGCAGCGCCACCGGGACTAGCGGCCCTGGGGAGCAGTTCTTC. Protein product: CASSATGTSGPGEQFF.

Ten or more counts support this clonotype. The CDR3 protein is CASSLGGSGQPQHF. In DNA form, the CDR3 reads TGTGCCAGCAGTTTGGGCGGCTCGGGGCAGCCCCAGCATTTT. This chain connects TRBV12-3 or TRBV12-4 to TRBJ1-5; D is unresolved. V lost 3 bases and J 7 bases, leaving 13 bases between the germline ends. The CDR3 length is 14 residues.

This clonotype was found many times. The chain carries TRBV4-3 and TRBJ2-1; 7 nucleotides align to TRBD2. CDR1 is LGHNA and CDR2 is YSLEER in the germline V gene. The CDR3 extends over 17 amino acids. The junction had 11 bases not matched to a gene; V was cut back by 1 base and J by 5 bases. The CDR3 loop is CASSQVAFAGADNEQFF. In DNA form, the CDR3 reads TGCGCCAGCAGCCAAGTGGCCTTTGCGGGAGCTGACAATGAGCAGTTCTTC.

The chain has TRBV29-1 and TRBJ2-1; D is uncertain. Trimming left V 7 bases short and J 0 bases short, with 13 bases between. The CDR3 sequence is 14 residues long. CDR1 SQVTM and CDR2 ANQGSEA come from the germline V gene. The CDR3 here is CSEWVADSYNEQFF. In DNA form, the CDR3 reads TGCAGCGAGTGGGTGGCGGACTCCTACAATGAGCAGTTCTTC.

The table lists this clonotype with many counts. This chain connects TRBV18 to TRBJ2-5; D is perhaps TRBD1 (6 bases). Germline CDR1 reads KGHSH; CDR2 reads LQKENI. This CDR3 has 15 amino acids. V dropped 2 bases and J dropped 0 bases, with 10 bases sitting between them. The CDR3: CASSPVTGYQETQYF. In DNA form, the CDR3 reads TGTGCCAGCTCACCAGTGACAGGCTACCAAGAGACCCAGTACTTC.

This clonotype was detected ten times or more. The CDR3 spells CASNELAGVETQYF. CDR3 DNA: TGTGCCAGCAACGAACTAGCGGGAGTGGAGACCCAGTACTTC. The genes are TRBV28 and TRBJ2-5; TRBD2 aligns across 11 bases. CDR1 and CDR2 (germline): MDHEN, SYDVKM. The V and J ends lost 7 bases and 5 bases, in that order; junction bases with no gene match: 6. CDR3 length: 14 residues.

This clonotype occurred many times. The genes are TRBV14 and TRBJ2-5; 14 bases align to TRBD2. The CDR3 consists of 20 residues. J lost 5 bases, V lost 0 bases, and 14 bases had no gene match. The germline gives CDR1 SGHDN, CDR2 FVKESK. The DNA of the CDR3 is TGTGCCAGCAGCCAAGAAGGTGGACTAGCGGGAGGATCGTTTTGGGAGACCCAGTACTTC. Protein product: CASSQEGGLAGGSFWETQYF.